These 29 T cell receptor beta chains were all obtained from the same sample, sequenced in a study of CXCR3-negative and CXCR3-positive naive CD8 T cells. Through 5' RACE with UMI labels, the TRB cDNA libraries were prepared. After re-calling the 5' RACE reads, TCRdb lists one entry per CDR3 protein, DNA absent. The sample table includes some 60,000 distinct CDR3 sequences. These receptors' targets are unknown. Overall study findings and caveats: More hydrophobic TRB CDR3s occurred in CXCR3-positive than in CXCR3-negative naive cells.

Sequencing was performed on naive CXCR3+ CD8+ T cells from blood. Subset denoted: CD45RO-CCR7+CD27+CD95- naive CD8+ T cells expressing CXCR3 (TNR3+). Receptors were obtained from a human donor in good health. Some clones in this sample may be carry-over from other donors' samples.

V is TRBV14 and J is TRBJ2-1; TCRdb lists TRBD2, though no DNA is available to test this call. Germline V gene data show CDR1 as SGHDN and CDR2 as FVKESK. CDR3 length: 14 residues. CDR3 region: CASSQVGRGNEQFF.

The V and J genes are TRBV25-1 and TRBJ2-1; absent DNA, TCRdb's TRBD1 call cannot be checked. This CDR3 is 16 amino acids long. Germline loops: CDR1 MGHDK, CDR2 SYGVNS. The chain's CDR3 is CASRDSGASSYNEQFF.

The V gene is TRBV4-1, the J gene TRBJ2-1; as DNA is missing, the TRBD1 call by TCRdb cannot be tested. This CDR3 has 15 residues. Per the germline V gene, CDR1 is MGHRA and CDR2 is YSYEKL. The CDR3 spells CASSPGTQNVDEQFF.

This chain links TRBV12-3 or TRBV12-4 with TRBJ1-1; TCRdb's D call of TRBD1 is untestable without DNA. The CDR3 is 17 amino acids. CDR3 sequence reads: CASSPLFLGQKNTEAFF.

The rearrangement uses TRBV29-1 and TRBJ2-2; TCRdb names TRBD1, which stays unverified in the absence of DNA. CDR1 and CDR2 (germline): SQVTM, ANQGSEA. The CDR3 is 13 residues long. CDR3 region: CSVRVRVTGELFF.

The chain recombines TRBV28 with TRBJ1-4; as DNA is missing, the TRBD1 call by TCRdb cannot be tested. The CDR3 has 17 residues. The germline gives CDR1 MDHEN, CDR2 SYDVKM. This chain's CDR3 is CASNFPMGGTGDEKLFF.

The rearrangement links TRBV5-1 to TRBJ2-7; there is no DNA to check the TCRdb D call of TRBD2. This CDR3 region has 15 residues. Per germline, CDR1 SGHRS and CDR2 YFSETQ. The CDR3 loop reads CASSWRGGSADEQYF.

CDR3 amino acids: CDSSSGPLNTEAFF. The chain links TRBV12-3 or TRBV12-4 to TRBJ1-1; the D call from TCRdb, TRBD1, cannot be confirmed without DNA. The CDR3 consists of 14 residues.

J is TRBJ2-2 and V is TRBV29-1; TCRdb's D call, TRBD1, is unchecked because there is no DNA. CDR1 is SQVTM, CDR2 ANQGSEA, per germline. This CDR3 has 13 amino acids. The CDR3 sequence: CSGTGAHTGELFF.

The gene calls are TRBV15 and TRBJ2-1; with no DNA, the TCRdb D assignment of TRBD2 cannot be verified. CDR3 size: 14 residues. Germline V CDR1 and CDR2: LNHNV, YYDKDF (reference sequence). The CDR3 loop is CATSLRVGYDEQFF.

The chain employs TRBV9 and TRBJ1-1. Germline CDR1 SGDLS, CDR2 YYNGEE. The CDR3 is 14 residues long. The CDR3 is CASSVGRSNTEDFF. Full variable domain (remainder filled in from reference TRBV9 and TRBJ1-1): DSGVTQTPKHLITATGQRVTLRCSPRSGDLSVYWYQQSLDQGLQFLIQYYNGEERAKGNILERFSAQQFPDLHSELNLSSLELGDSALYFCASSVGRSNTEDFFGQGTRLTVV.

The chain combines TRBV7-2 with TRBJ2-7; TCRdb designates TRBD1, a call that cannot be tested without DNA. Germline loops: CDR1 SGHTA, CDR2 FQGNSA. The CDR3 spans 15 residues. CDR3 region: CASSPWDSVFYEQYF.

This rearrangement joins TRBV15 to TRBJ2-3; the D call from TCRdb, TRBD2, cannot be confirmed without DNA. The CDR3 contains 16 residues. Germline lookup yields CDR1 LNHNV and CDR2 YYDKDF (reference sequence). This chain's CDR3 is CATSRGISGGADTQYF. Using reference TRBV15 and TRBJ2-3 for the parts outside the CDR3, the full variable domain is DAMVIQNPRYQVTQFGKPVTLSCSQTLNHNVMYWYQQKSSQAPKLLFHYYDKDFNNEADTPDNFQSRRPNTSFCFLDIRSPGLGDTAMYLCATSRGISGGADTQYFGPGTRLTVL.

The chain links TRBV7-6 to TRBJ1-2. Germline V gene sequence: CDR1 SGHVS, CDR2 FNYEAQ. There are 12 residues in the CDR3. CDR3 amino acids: CASSSGLDGYTF.

The chain's CDR3 is CASSSGVLVEKLFF. The gene calls are TRBV2 and TRBJ1-4; TCRdb names TRBD1, which stays unverified in the absence of DNA. Germline lookup yields CDR1 SNHLY and CDR2 FYNNEI. The CDR3 contains 14 residues.

The CDR3 sequence: CSVLRTGNEQYF. The gene calls are TRBV29-1 and TRBJ2-7; TCRdb's D call, TRBD1, is unchecked because there is no DNA. The germline gives CDR1 SQVTM, CDR2 ANQGSEA. The CDR3 contains 12 residues.

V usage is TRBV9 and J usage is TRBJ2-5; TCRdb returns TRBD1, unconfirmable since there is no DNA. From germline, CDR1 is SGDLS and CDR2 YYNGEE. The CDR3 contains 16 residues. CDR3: CASSAPKLTGEETQYF.

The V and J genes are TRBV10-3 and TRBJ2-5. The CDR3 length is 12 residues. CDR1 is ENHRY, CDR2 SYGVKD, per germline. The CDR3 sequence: CAISEPQETQYF.

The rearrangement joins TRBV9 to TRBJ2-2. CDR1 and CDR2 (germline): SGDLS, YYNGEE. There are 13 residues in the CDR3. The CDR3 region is CASSVKSTGELFF. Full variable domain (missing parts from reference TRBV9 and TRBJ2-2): DSGVTQTPKHLITATGQRVTLRCSPRSGDLSVYWYQQSLDQGLQFLIQYYNGEERAKGNILERFSAQQFPDLHSELNLSSLELGDSALYFCASSVKSTGELFFGEGSRLTVL.

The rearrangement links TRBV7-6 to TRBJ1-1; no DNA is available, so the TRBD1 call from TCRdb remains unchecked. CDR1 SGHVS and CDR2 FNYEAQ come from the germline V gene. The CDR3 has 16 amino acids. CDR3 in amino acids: CASSHPTGAGDTEAFF.

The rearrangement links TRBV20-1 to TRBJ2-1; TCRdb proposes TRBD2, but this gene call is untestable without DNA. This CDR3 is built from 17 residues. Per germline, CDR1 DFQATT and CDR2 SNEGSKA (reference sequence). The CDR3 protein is CSARVAGGTKSYNEQFF.

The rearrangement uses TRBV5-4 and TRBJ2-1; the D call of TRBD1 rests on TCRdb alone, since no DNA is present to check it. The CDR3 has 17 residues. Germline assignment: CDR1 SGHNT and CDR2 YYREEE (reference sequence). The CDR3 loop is CASSRDRGLDPDNEQFF.

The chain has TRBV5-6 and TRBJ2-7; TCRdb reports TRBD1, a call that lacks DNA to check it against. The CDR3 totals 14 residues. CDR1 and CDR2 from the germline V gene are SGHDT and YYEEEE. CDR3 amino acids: CASSLRETPYEQYF.

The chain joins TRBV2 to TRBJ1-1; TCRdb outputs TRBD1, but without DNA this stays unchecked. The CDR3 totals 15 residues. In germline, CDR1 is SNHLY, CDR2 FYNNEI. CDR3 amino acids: CASSDLTRVRAEAFF.

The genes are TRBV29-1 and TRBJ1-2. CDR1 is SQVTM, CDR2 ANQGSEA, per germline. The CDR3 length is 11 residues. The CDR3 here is CSVVLEAGYTF.

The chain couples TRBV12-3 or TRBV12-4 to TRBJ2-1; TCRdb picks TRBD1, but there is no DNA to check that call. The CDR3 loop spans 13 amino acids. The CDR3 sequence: CASSPGQNNEQFF.

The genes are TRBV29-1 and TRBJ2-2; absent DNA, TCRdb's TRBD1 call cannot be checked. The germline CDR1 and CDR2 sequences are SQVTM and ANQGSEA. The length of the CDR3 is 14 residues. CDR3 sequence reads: CSVSTGLNTGELFF.

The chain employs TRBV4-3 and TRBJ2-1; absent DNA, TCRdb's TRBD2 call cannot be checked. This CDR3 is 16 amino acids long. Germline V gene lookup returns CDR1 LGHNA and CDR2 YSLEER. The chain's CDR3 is CASSPLASAEHNEQFF.

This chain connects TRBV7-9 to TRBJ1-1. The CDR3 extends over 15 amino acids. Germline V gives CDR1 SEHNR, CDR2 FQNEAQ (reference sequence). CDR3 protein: CASSLVGGGLTEAFF.